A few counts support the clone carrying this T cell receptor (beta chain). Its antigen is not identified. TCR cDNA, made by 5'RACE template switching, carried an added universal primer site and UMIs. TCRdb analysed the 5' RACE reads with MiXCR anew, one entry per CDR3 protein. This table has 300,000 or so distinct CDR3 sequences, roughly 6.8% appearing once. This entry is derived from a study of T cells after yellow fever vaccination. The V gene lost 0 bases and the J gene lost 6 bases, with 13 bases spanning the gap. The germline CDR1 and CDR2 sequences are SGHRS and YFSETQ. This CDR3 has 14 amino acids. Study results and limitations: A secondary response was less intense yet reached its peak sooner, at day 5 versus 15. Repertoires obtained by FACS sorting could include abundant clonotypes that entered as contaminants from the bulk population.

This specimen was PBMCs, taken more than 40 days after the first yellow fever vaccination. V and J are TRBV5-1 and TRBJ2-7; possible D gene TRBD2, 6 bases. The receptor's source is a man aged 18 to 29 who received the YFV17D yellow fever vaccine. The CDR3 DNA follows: TGCGCCAGCAGCTTGGGTGTTCAGGGAGGCGAGCAGTACTTC. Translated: CASSLGVQGGEQYF.